This is a list of T cell receptor beta chains from one sample in a study of T cell responses to AZD1222 COVID-19 vaccine. Clones were read by immunoSEQ multiplex PCR, and TCRdb kept only the in-frame ones, dropping some. The sample yields 90,000 to 150,000 clones, about 90% seen once. The sample here was peripheral blood, taken on day 0 of AZD1222 vaccination. These receptors were collected from an adult in good health. Each CDR3 is given with its conserved first and last residue. The order of the fields is D gene, clone size, V gene, J gene, CDR3 DNA, CDR3 protein. The D gene is left open where the match is weak. The size entry is marked missing in some rows and otherwise reads once, few, many or a size class.

-	-	TRBV28	TRBJ2-2	TGTGCCAGCAGTTTAGGGGGTTCGAACACCGGGGAGCTGTTTTTT	CASSLGGSNTGELFF
TRBD1	once	TRBV27	TRBJ1-3	TGTGCCAGCAGTTTATATCAAGGGACAGCTTCTGGAAACACCATATATTTT	CASSLYQGTASGNTIYF
TRBD1	-	TRBV19	TRBJ1-2	TGTGCCAGTAGAGGACAGGGCCTCGCGGGTTTTGGCTACACCTTC	CASRGQGLAGFGYTF
-	-	TRBV30	TRBJ2-5	TGTGCCTGGAGTAGGGAGACCCAGTACTTC	CAWSRETQYF
TRBD1	-	TRBV14	TRBJ2-1	TGTGCCAGCAGTCCCGGGACAGGGTATTTCCGAGGCTCCTACAATGAGCAGTTCTTC	CASSPGTGYFRGSYNEQFF
-	-	TRBV20-1	TRBJ1-1	TGCAGTGGACAGGTAAACACTGAAGCTTTCTTT	CSGQVNTEAFF
-	-	TRBV7-8	TRBJ2-3	TGTGCCAGCAGCTTGGGGAGGTTTGGACCAGATACGCAGTATTTT	CASSLGRFGPDTQYF
-	-	TRBV18	TRBJ2-7	TGTGCCAGCTCACCTAACGATAGCGGAGCCTACGAGCAGTACTTC	CASSPNDSGAYEQYF
-	-	TRBV18	TRBJ1-5	TGTGCCAGCTCACCACGGAGATATAGCAATCAGCCCCAGCATTTT	CASSPRRYSNQPQHF
-	-	TRBV25-1	TRBJ2-1	TGTGCCAGCAGCCCACCCGGGAGTAATGAGCAGTTCTTC	CASSPPGSNEQFF
-	-	TRBV6-4	TRBJ1-6	TGTGCCAGCCGCCGGGTTCCTAGCTCCTATAATTCACCCCTCCACTTT	CASRRVPSSYNSPLHF
-	-	TRBV23-1	TRBJ1-4	TGCGCCAGCAGTCACCTCGGAAAGCCAACTAATGAAAAACTGTTTTTT	CASSHLGKPTNEKLFF
-	few	TRBV27	TRBJ2-6	TGTGCCAGCATGCACAACTCTGGGGCCAACGTCCTGACTTTC	CASMHNSGANVLTF
-	once	TRBV6-6	TRBJ1-5	TGTGCCAGCAGTCCCTGGGCTGATCAGCCCCAGCATTTT	CASSPWADQPQHF
-	-	TRBV6-5	TRBJ1-1	TGTGCCAGCAGTTTGACAGACGATAACACTGAAGCTTTCTTT	CASSLTDDNTEAFF
-	-	TRBV18	TRBJ2-7	TGTGCCAGCTCACCCCTCGAGTCAGGGCCCGAGCAGTACTTC	CASSPLESGPEQYF
-	-	TRBV5-1	TRBJ2-7	TGCGCCAGCAGAAGTTCGGAACTCTACGAGCAGTACTTC	CASRSSELYEQYF
TRBD1	-	TRBV9	TRBJ1-2	TGTGCCAGCAGCACCGGGACAGGGGGCGCCTATGGCTACACCTTC	CASSTGTGGAYGYTF
TRBD2	-	TRBV5-4	TRBJ2-3	TGTGCCAGCAGCCCAGGAGGAGCTAGCGGGGGTTTAGATACGCAGTATTTT	CASSPGGASGGLDTQYF
-	-	TRBV3-1/TRBV3-2	TRBJ1-2	TGTGCCAGCAGCCTCGGCCAGGGAGGGACGGGTGGCTACACCTTC	CASSLGQGGTGGYTF
TRBD1	-	TRBV7-2	TRBJ1-2	TGTGCCAGCAGCCCGGACAGGGCCAATGGCTACACCTTC	CASSPDRANGYTF
-	-	TRBV7-9	TRBJ1-3	TGTGCCAGCAGCCGCGGGGGCAGAAACACCATATATTTT	CASSRGGRNTIYF
TRBD1	-	TRBV12-3/TRBV12-4	TRBJ1-1	TGTGCCAGCAGATCAGGGGGGAACACTGAAGCTTTCTTT	CASRSGGNTEAFF
TRBD1	-	TRBV10-1	TRBJ2-1	TGCGCCAGCAGAGGACAGGGCCGCAATGAGCAGTTCTTC	CASRGQGRNEQFF
-	-	TRBV11-3	TRBJ2-5	TGTGCCAGCATTAGCCGGGACCCCTGGGAGACCCAGTACTTC	CASISRDPWETQYF
-	-	TRBV4-1	TRBJ1-5	TGCGCCAGCAGCCAGGACGTTAGCAATCAGCCCCAGCATTTT	CASSQDVSNQPQHF
-	-	TRBV27	TRBJ1-6	TGTGCCAGCAGGGGGACGTTTAGCTCCTATAATTCACCCCTCCACTTT	CASRGTFSSYNSPLHF
TRBD1	-	TRBV28	TRBJ1-1	TGTGCCAGCAGTCTTATACAGGGGGAAGGCTCTGAAGCTTTCTTT	CASSLIQGEGSEAFF
-	-	TRBV6-5	TRBJ2-3	TGTGCCAGCAGAGCCACTACGGCAGATACGCAGTATTTT	CASRATTADTQYF